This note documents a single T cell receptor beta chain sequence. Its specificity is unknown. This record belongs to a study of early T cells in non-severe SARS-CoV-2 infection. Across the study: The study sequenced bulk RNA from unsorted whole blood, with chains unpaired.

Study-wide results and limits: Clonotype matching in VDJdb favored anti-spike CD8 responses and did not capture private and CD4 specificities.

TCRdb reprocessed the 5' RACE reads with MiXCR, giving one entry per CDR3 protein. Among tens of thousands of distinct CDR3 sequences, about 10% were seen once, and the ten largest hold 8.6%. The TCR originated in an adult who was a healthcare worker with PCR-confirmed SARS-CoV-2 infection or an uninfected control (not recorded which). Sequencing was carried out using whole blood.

The CDR3 bases are TGTGCCAGCAGCCCCAAGGATCCTTCGAGGACGATCTATGGCTACACCTTC. Protein sequence: CASSPKDPSRTIYGYTF. The V call is TRBV6-5, the J call TRBJ1-2; D uncertain. Germline values: CDR1 MNHEY, CDR2 SVGAGI. V was cut by 6 bases and J by 4 bases, with 24 bases left in between. The CDR3 has 17 residues.